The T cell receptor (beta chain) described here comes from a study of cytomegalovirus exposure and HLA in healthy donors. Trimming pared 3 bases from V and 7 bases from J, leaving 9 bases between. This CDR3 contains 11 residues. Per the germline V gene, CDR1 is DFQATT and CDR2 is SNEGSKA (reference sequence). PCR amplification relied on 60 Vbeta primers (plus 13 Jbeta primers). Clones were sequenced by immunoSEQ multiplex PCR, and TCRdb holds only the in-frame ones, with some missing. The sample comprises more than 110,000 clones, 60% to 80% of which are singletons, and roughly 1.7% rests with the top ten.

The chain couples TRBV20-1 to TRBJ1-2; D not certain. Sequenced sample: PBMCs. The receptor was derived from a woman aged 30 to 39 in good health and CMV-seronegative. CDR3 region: CSASWRSGYTF. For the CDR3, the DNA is TGCAGTGCTAGTTGGAGGTCTGGCTACACCTTC.